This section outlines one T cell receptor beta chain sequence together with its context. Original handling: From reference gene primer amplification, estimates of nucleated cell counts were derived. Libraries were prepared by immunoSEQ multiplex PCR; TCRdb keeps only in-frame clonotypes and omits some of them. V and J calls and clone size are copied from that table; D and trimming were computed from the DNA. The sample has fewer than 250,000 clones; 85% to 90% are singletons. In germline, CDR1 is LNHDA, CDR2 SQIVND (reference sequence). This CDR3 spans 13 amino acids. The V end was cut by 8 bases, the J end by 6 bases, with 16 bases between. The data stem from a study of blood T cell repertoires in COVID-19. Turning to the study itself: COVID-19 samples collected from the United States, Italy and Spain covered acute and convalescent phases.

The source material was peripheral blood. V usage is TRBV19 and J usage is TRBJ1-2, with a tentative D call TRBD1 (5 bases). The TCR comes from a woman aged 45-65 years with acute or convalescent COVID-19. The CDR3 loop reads CASQTGTWDGYTF. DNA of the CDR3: TGTGCCAGTCAAACCGGGACTTGGGATGGCTACACCTTC.